The 27 T cell receptor beta chains below come from one sample, sequenced in a study of Ad26.COV2.S vaccination and SARS-CoV-2 variants. Indicated treatment: 19 received Ad26.COV2.S at low or high dose, single or two shots; about 5 received placebo; per-sample allocation not given. On day 63 after the first injection, vaccine and placebo recipients gave samples. Sequencing used immunoSEQ multiplex PCR; TCRdb keeps in-frame clones, though not all of them. The data show roughly 680,000 clones, roughly 90% seen once. Here the sequenced sample was peripheral blood, taken in a trial of Ad26.COV2.S vaccine versus placebo. All receptors come from a person between 18 and 59 years old who received the Ad26.COV2.S COVID-19 vaccine or a placebo.

V gene TRBV15 combines with J gene TRBJ2-1; possibly TRBD2 for D (6 bases). Germline CDR1 LNHNV, CDR2 YYDKDF (reference sequence). Trimming took off 0 bases at V and 6 bases at J, with 12 bases between the two ends. The CDR3 runs 15 residues. The CDR3: CATSRDGRYLNEQFF. The CDR3 bases are TGTGCCACCAGCAGAGATGGGAGGTACCTCAATGAGCAGTTCTTC.

The chain carries TRBV19 and TRBJ2-3; 9 positions match TRBD2. CDR3 size: 17 residues. V lost 1 base to trimming and J lost 0 bases; unmatched junction nucleotides: 5. Germline V gene data show CDR1 as LNHDA and CDR2 as SQIVND (reference sequence). CDR3 sequence (DNA): TGTGCCAGTAGTATAGTGGCGGGAGGGCCCAGCACAGATACGCAGTATTTT. This codes for CASSIVAGGPSTDTQYF.

V gene TRBV5-1 combines with J gene TRBJ2-6, with D maybe TRBD1 (6 bases). The CDR3 is made up of 17 amino acids. The V and J ends lost 0 bases and 6 bases respectively, with 16 bases between them. The germline gives CDR1 SGHRS, CDR2 YFSETQ. The CDR3 spells CASSLVFTGTMANVLTF. Here the CDR3 DNA reads TGCGCCAGCAGCTTGGTGTTTACAGGGACCATGGCCAACGTCCTGACTTTC.

The count of this clone is one. The CDR3 protein is CAISERTPGEKLFF. The CDR3 DNA reads TGTGCCATCAGTGAGCGGACTCCGGGTGAAAAACTGTTTTTT. The V call is TRBV10-3, the J call TRBJ1-4; D unclear. Germline-derived CDR1 and CDR2 are ENHRY and SYGVKD. V lost 2 bases, J lost 7 bases, and 11 bases lay in between. The CDR3 covers 14 residues.

V is TRBV10-3 and J is TRBJ2-3; D not certain. Germline CDR1 ENHRY, CDR2 SYGVKD. This CDR3 is built from 15 residues. The V and J ends lost 4 bases and 1 base respectively, with 12 bases between them. CDR3 in amino acids: CAISATLWGTDTQYF. In nucleotides, the CDR3 is TGTGCCATCAGTGCGACTTTATGGGGCACAGATACGCAGTATTTT.

This rearrangement joins TRBV18 to TRBJ2-1; no clear D gene. V lost 1 base and J lost 5, with 6 bases in between. There are 13 residues in the CDR3. Germline CDR1 reads KGHSH; CDR2 reads LQKENI. The CDR3 sequence: CASSPRQNNEQFF. In nucleotides, the CDR3 is TGTGCCAGCTCACCACGTCAGAACAATGAGCAGTTCTTC.

The chain links TRBV6-5 to TRBJ2-7; 7 bases align to TRBD1. J lost 4 bases, V lost 6 bases, and 0 bases had no gene match. The CDR3 spans 11 residues. Germline V gene sequence: CDR1 MNHEY, CDR2 SVGAGI. The CDR3 loop is CASRDRYEQYF. DNA for the CDR3: TGTGCCAGCAGGGACAGGTACGAGCAGTACTTC.

The rearrangement links TRBV3-1 (or the pseudogene TRBV3-2) to TRBJ2-1; 8 bases map to TRBD2. Germline-derived CDR1 and CDR2 are LGHDT and YNNKEL (reference sequence). After removal of 2 bases from V and 6 bases from J, the junction contained 9 bases not matched to a gene. The CDR3 runs to 16 residues. This CDR3 is CASSQWGSSGPNEQFF. CDR3 coding DNA: TGTGCCAGCAGCCAATGGGGGTCTAGCGGGCCCAATGAGCAGTTCTTC.

For this clone: Other DNA sequences in the same sample also yield this CDR3. The rearrangement links TRBV30 to TRBJ2-1; D ambiguous. Per germline, CDR1 GTSNPN and CDR2 SVGIG (reference sequence). The CDR3 extends over 14 amino acids. V shed 0 bases and J shed 0 bases, with 6 bases lying between them. The CDR3 protein is CAWSVLSSYNEQFF. The CDR3 coding sequence is TGTGCCTGGAGTGTACTGAGCTCCTACAATGAGCAGTTCTTC.

The chain carries TRBV5-4 and TRBJ2-7; D uncertain. Trimming stripped 1 base from V and 2 bases from J, with 7 bases between. The germline V gene has CDR1 SGHNT and CDR2 YYREEE (reference sequence). The CDR3 extends over 13 amino acids. CDR3 region: CASSLSNTYEQYF. Written as DNA, the CDR3 is TGTGCCAGCAGCTTGAGCAATACCTACGAGCAGTACTTC.

This rearrangement joins TRBV12-3 or TRBV12-4 to TRBJ1-1; possible D gene TRBD1, 5 bases. The V end lost 3 bases, the J end lost 8 bases, and 10 bases lay between the germline ends. CDR3 length equals 12 residues. CDR3 in DNA: TGTGCCAGCAGTTTGGGGGTGGGGGAAGCTTTCTTT. Encoded protein: CASSLGVGEAFF.

This rearrangement joins TRBV3-1 (or the pseudogene TRBV3-2) to TRBJ2-3; D is possibly TRBD1 (5 bases). CDR3 size: 15 residues. Germline CDR1 and CDR2: LGHDT and YNNKEL (reference sequence). Trimming removed 1 base at V and 2 bases at J, with 10 bases between. As DNA, the CDR3 is TGTGCCAGCAGCCAAGTTGACAGTTTCACAGATACGCAGTATTTT. Translating gives CASSQVDSFTDTQYF.

The chain employs TRBV7-2 and TRBJ2-4, with 7 bases that match TRBD2. This CDR3 is 12 amino acids long. Germline CDR1 SGHTA, CDR2 FQGNSA. V was pared by 5 bases and J by 6 bases, with 1 base of the junction left unmatched. The CDR3 DNA reads as TGTGCCAGCAGCACGGGGGGAAACATTCAGTACTTC. Translation gives CASSTGGNIQYF.

V gene TRBV5-4 combines with J gene TRBJ1-2; 7 bases fit TRBD1. The CDR3 loop spans 15 amino acids. Trimming removed 3 bases from V and 1 base from J; junction bases left unmatched: 6. Germline CDR1 reads SGHNT; CDR2 reads YYREEE (reference sequence). The CDR3 DNA sequence: TGTGCCAGCAGCTCAAGTACAGGGGTTAACTATGGCTACACCTTC. It specifies CASSSSTGVNYGYTF.

V and J are TRBV20-1 and TRBJ1-1, with D hard to call. The CDR3 extends over 14 amino acids. Germline V gene data show CDR1 as DFQATT and CDR2 as SNEGSKA (reference sequence). The V gene lost 3 bases and the J gene lost 2 bases, with 13 bases spanning the gap. The CDR3 sequence is CSASPYLGNTEAFF. DNA for the CDR3: TGCAGTGCTAGTCCCTACCTGGGAAACACTGAAGCTTTCTTT.

The chain recombines TRBV21-1 with TRBJ2-3; TRBD2 is taken as the D call from the table, unchecked against the DNA. TRBV21-1 is a pseudogene locus. The CDR3 totals 16 residues. The CDR3 loop is CASSPISGGATDTQYF. CDR3 DNA sequence: TGTGCCAGCAGCCCCATTAGCGGGGGGGCCACAGATACGCAGTATTTT.

This chain connects TRBV6-5 to TRBJ1-2; unclear D gene. CDR3 length: 14 residues. The V end lost 6 bases, the J end lost 8 bases, and 19 bases lay between the germline ends. In germline, CDR1 is MNHEY, CDR2 SVGAGI. CDR3 sequence: CASSAPPPWGGYTF. CDR3 nucleotides: TGTGCCAGCAGCGCCCCACCGCCGTGGGGAGGCTACACCTTC.

This chain links TRBV12-3 or TRBV12-4 with TRBJ1-1; D gene ambiguous. Trimming took off 5 bases at V and 6 bases at J, with 7 bases between the two ends. The CDR3 runs to 11 residues. The CDR3 nucleotides read TGTGCCAGCAGTCGGAAGGCTGAAGCTTTCTTT. This sequence encodes CASSRKAEAFF.

The chain recombines TRBV7-2 with TRBJ1-3; D possibly corresponds to TRBD1 (6 bases). The V end was cut by 8 bases, the J end by 4 bases, with 12 bases between. The CDR3 sequence is 13 residues long. CDR1 and CDR2 (germline): SGHTA, FQGNSA. As DNA, the CDR3 is TGTGCCAGCTGGGGGCGGTCGGGAAACACCATATATTTT. This gives the protein CASWGRSGNTIYF.

This rearrangement joins TRBV5-1 to TRBJ1-5; D remains unclear. CDR1 SGHRS and CDR2 YFSETQ come from the germline V gene. V shed 0 bases and J shed 6 bases, with 10 bases lying between them. The length of the CDR3 is 14 residues. The CDR3 nucleotides read TGCGCCAGCAGCTTGGCTGGGTATGGTCAGCCCCAGCATTTT. It yields the protein CASSLAGYGQPQHF.

The chain couples TRBV6-5 to TRBJ2-7, with 7 bases aligning to TRBD1. The CDR3 runs 14 residues. J gave up 3 bases and V 6 bases, and 8 bases lay outside the gene matches. Per the germline V gene, CDR1 is MNHEY and CDR2 is SVGAGI. The CDR3 region has the DNA TGTGCCAGCAGCCGACAGGGCACTAACTACGAGCAGTACTTC. Its translation: CASSRQGTNYEQYF.

This clone showed up just once. The same CDR3 also results from other DNA sequences found in this sample. The chain links TRBV6-1 to TRBJ1-5; D is undetermined. V lost 3 bases to trimming and J lost 5 bases, with 11 bases between them. This CDR3 spans 14 amino acids. The germline CDR1 and CDR2 sequences are MNHNS and SASEGT. The CDR3 sequence is CASSEALRDQPQHF. The CDR3 nucleotides read TGTGCCAGCAGTGAGGCGTTGAGGGATCAGCCCCAGCATTTT.

This clone turned up a few times. The chain joins TRBV6-1 to TRBJ1-1; D is unresolved. The CDR3 has 14 amino acids. V was shortened by 6 bases and J by 5 bases, with 16 bases between the two germline ends. Germline assignment: CDR1 MNHNS and CDR2 SASEGT. CDR3 coding DNA: TGTGCCAGCAGACCTTCGAGGGAAGGGACTGAAGCTTTCTTT. This sequence encodes CASRPSREGTEAFF.

V usage is TRBV14 and J usage is TRBJ2-5; TRBD2 matches at 8 bases. Germline values: CDR1 SGHDN, CDR2 FVKESK. V shed 4 bases and J 1 base; nucleotides not matched to a gene: 8. The CDR3 is made up of 16 amino acids. The CDR3 DNA follows: TGTGCCAGCAGCCGGAGTCTAGCGGGCTTCCAAGAGACCCAGTACTTC. Its translation is CASSRSLAGFQETQYF.

J is TRBJ1-2 and V is TRBV27; D perhaps matches TRBD1 (6 bases). V dropped 2 bases and J dropped 4 bases, with 11 bases sitting between them. Germline V gene sequence: CDR1 MNHEY, CDR2 SMNVEV (reference sequence). The CDR3 length is 14 residues. As DNA, the CDR3 is TGTGCCAGCAGTTTAAACGCAGGGGCCTATGGCTACACCTTC. Protein product: CASSLNAGAYGYTF.

This clone came up a few times. This rearrangement joins TRBV12-3 or TRBV12-4 to TRBJ1-1; D might be TRBD1 (6 bases). The CDR3 is made up of 11 amino acids. V lost 8 bases, J lost 5 bases, and 9 bases lay in between. The CDR3 loop is CASSGETEAFF. The CDR3 nucleotides are TGTGCCAGCTCAGGGGAAACTGAAGCTTTCTTT.

This rearrangement joins TRBV2 to TRBJ2-3, with D possibly called TRBD1 or TRBD2 (5 bases each). CDR1 SNHLY and CDR2 FYNNEI come from the germline V gene. The CDR3 has 10 residues. Trimming stripped 8 bases from V and 9 bases from J, with 9 bases between. In DNA, the CDR3 is TGTGCCAGCGTGGGGACGACGCAGTATTTT. It specifies CASVGTTQYF.